Detailed here is one T cell receptor beta chain. This clonotype occurred a few times. Its antigen target is currently unknown. Base qualities were left out, and no much larger clone turns up one base away. The library was made by RACE. The reads were generated on a NextSeq 500. During library preparation, unique molecular identifiers were attached to individual cDNA molecules so that TCRs could be counted quantitatively and reproducibly. From each blood RNA sample, both TCR alpha and TCR beta chains were sequenced. Processing in the source paper ran as follows. Samples had a median of around 92,000 TCRs, with a range from roughly 23,224 to 700,000. The Decombinator software suite was used to annotate V, J and CDR3 in the TCR reads. To make PS versus PT1 abundance plots, every sample was subsampled to the same number of TCRs (28,000). Expanded TCRs were defined as absent before sensitization and observed at least eight times at the 2-week time point. The public reads were reprocessed in TCRdb via fastp at Q25 and MiXCR, keeping in-frame beta chains. Rows matching on CDR3 protein sequence are summarized as one entry with the most common DNA and genes. The V and J calls were determined by TCRdb, not by the authors. For this sample there are some 110,000 distinct CDR3 sequences; less than 40% appear just once. The ten most abundant clones make up 2.5% to 3.5% of the sample.

The sample originates from a study of human T cells and chemical hapten exposure (dated by TCRdb to about 2021). Turning to the overall study: For sensitization, 2% DPC in acetone was applied to a roughly 2 cm by roughly 2 cm area of upper inner arm skin. Blood samples were taken from patients before sensitization (week 0) and then at 2, 6 and about 24 weeks after DPC sensitization. Most of the patients in the cohort were female, and the cohort covered alopecia areata with under or over 50% scalp involvement, alopecia totalis and alopecia universalis. Twenty-nine alopecia patients gave blood for TCR sequencing at one to four time points (pre-sensitization, 2, 6 and 24 weeks). Patients additionally received weekly therapeutic DPC doses to the scalp throughout the approximately 25-week study period. The libraries were sequenced as a pool, and the TCR yield per sample differed mostly because of small variations in library volumes within the pool. Patch testing was done on the upper back using Finn chambers containing 0.01% DPC, and results were scored after 6 days according to International Contact Dermatitis Research Group standards. This study followed changes in the peripheral blood TCR repertoire in vivo during primary and secondary sensitization of alopecia patients to the hapten diphenylcyclopropenone (DPC).

The CDR3, cysteine through phenylalanine, is 17 amino acids long. Only the CDR3 portion is preserved as DNA: 51 bases, with reading frame beginning at the first base. For this chain, trimming is 6 bases at the V end and 1 base at the J end, and the number of junction bases without a gene match is 15. CDR1 SQVTM and CDR2 ANQGSEA were looked up in the germline V gene. The sample's time point label is to be understood as: patch test 3, about 24 weeks after DPC sensitization. This specimen's treatment or condition label, per the study, means: therapeutic diphenylcyclopropenone sensitization with weekly scalp DPC. At each patch-test visit, blood was drawn before the patch test was applied. Patients were eligible if aged 18 to 70, diagnosed with alopecia and judged suitable for DPC therapy, and pregnant patients were excluded. Total RNA was isolated from unfractionated whole blood collected in Tempus Blood RNA tubes.

The research as a whole found: Repeated subsampling changed both the strength of the expansion versus patch-test correlation and the threshold at which that correlation became significant. Patch test score was positively correlated with the number of PT1 expanded TCRs, with significance at thresholds 8, 16 and 32 but not at 4. Expanded TCRs formed significantly more large CDR3 similarity clusters than pre-sensitization or healthy control sets, consistent with antigen-driven responses. DPC sensitization did not change how many TCRs were above 1 in 1000 frequency, and no evidence was found of alterations in global repertoire structure. Because every patient had alopecia, a presumed autoimmune disease, the patients' immune response might differ from that of healthy individuals.

The chain joins TRBV29-1 to TRBJ2-5; 9 middle bases align to TRBD1. The sequenced sample was whole blood, obtained in connection with sensitization to the hapten diphenylcyclopropenone (DPC). This TCR came from a man aged 40-49 years with alopecia areata. Some clones in this sample may be carry-over from other donors' samples. CDR3 protein: CSVLFGTGPSGQETQYF. The sequenced DNA is TGCAGCGTCCTGTTTGGGACAGGGCCCTCGGGCCAAGAGACCCAGTACTTC. With the portions outside the CDR3 filled from the reference TRBV29-1 and TRBJ2-5 genes, the complete variable region becomes SAVISQKPSRDICQRGTSLTIQCQVDSQVTMMFWYRQQPGQSLTLIATANQGSEATYESGFVIDKFPISRPNLTFSTLTVSNMSPEDSSIYLCSVLFGTGPSGQETQYFGPGTRLLVL.